This entry features one T cell receptor beta chain sequence. Its matching antigen is unknown. This record belongs to a study of vaccination effects on CD4 cells after COVID-19. Study overall: Samples that were drawn after vaccination came a median of 72 days after the second dose.

V gave up 3 bases and J gave up 8 bases, with 14 bases separating them. Germline CDR1 SGHRS, CDR2 YFSETQ. The length of the CDR3 is 14 residues. Some clones are missing from TCRdb's copy, which holds only in-frame ones; the method was immunoSEQ multiplex PCR. The data contain about 81,000 clones, around four fifths of them singletons. Under the ViraFEST assay, PBMC were stimulated with viral peptide pools so that antigen-specific CD4+ T cells expanded. Sequencing was performed afterwards. On day 10 of culture, CD4+ T cells were separated out. All participants had two doses of either the BNT162b2 or mRNA-1273 vaccine.

Specimen: CD4+ T cells from PBMCs cultured with HCoV-OC43 spike peptides, collected after COVID-19 vaccination. Subset described: HCoV-OC43 spike overlapping peptide pool stimulation. The V gene is TRBV5-1, the J gene TRBJ1-4, with D maybe TRBD1 (5 bases). The receptor comes from a human donor who received a COVID-19 vaccine. The CDR3 DNA sequence: TGCGCCAGCAGCTGGGGACCGTCGGTCGAAAAACTGTTTTTT. Translation: CASSWGPSVEKLFF. Using reference TRBV5-1 and TRBJ1-4 for the parts outside the CDR3, the full variable domain is KAGVTQTPRYLIKTRGQQVTLSCSPISGHRSVSWYQQTPGQGLQFLFEYFSETQRNKGNFPGRFSGRQFSNSRSEMNVSTLELGDSALYLCASSWGPSVEKLFFGSGTQLSVL.